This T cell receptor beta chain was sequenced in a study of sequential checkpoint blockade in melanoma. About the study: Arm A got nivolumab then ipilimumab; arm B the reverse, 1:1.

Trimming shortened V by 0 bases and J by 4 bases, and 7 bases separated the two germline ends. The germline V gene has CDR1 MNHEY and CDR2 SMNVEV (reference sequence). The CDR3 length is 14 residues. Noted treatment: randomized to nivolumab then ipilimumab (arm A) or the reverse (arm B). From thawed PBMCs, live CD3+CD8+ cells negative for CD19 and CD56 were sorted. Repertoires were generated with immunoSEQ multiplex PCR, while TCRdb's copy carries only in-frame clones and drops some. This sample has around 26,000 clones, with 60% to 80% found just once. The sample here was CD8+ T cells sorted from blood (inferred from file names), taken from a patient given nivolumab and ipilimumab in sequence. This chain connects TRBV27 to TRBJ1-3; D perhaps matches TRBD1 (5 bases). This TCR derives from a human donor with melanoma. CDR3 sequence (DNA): TGTGCCAGCAGTTTATCCCCAGGGGGAAACACCATATATTTT. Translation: CASSLSPGGNTIYF.